The 7 T cell receptor beta chains below were found in one sample sequenced in a study of cytomegalovirus exposure and HLA in healthy donors. It was with 60 Vbeta and 13 Jbeta primers that the PCR ran. Method: immunoSEQ multiplex PCR; TCRdb's copy keeps in-frame clones and lacks some. The sample has 35,000 to 45,000 clones, around half seen once; the top ten hold about 12%. Sequenced input: PBMCs. The receptors were gathered from a human donor in good health.

J is TRBJ1-6 and V is TRBV7-9; TRBD1 agrees at 7 bases. The CDR3 is 18 residues long. V lost 4 bases and J lost 7; bases outside the gene matches: 16. Germline CDR1 reads SEHNR; CDR2 reads FQNEAQ (reference sequence). CDR3 in amino acids: CASSSPPQEQGWNSPLHF. CDR3 DNA: TGTGCCAGCAGCTCCCCCCCCCAAGAACAGGGGTGGAATTCACCCCTCCACTTT.

The CDR3 DNA follows: TGTGCCAGCAGCTTAGAACGACTAGCGGGAGATTCCTACAATGAGCAGTTCTTC. The encoded protein is CASSLERLAGDSYNEQFF. The rearrangement links TRBV7-9 to TRBJ2-1, with 12 nucleotides matching TRBD2. This CDR3 is built from 18 residues. Germline CDR1 and CDR2: SEHNR and FQNEAQ (reference sequence). V gave up 1 base and J gave up 1 base; unmatched junction bases: 5.

Remarks on this clone: One end of the junction fails to match germline, which may point to a read error. The gene calls are TRBV7-2 and TRBJ2-7; D is unclear. The CDR3 is made up of 15 amino acids. The germline V gene has CDR1 SGHTA and CDR2 FQGNSA. CDR3 sequence reads: CASSFSATRSHEQYF. In nucleotides, the CDR3 is TGTGCCAGCAGCTTTTCAGCGACCCGCTCCCACGAGCAGTACTTC.

The chain combines TRBV6-5 with TRBJ2-2; 7 bases agree with TRBD2. The CDR3 spans 14 residues. Germline lookup yields CDR1 MNHEY and CDR2 SVGAGI. J gave up 0 bases and V 6 bases, and 1 base lay outside the gene matches. CDR3 region: CASRLAPNTGELFF. The CDR3 DNA sequence: TGTGCCAGCAGACTAGCGCCGAACACCGGGGAGCTGTTTTTT.

The gene calls are TRBV7-2 and TRBJ1-5; no reliable D call. V dropped 2 bases and J dropped 6 bases, with 8 bases sitting between them. The germline CDR1 and CDR2 sequences are SGHTA and FQGNSA. The CDR3 contains 13 residues. In DNA, the CDR3 is TGTGCCAGCAGCTTAAGAGGGCTTCAGCCCCAGCATTTT. It yields the protein CASSLRGLQPQHF.

There are a few counts of this clone. V gene TRBV6-1 combines with J gene TRBJ2-4; 9 positions match TRBD1. The CDR3 length is 19 residues. Losses at the gene ends were 2 bases for V and 0 bases for J; bases not matched to a gene: 11. Germline loops: CDR1 MNHNS, CDR2 SASEGT. CDR3 residues: CASSEKGTGTLLAKNIQYF. The CDR3 DNA reads TGTGCCAGCAGTGAAAAAGGGACAGGGACCCTATTAGCCAAAAACATTCAGTACTTC.

This clone has a handful of counts. The chain combines TRBV19 with TRBJ1-5; tentatively, D is TRBD1 (6 bases). The CDR3 has 16 amino acids. The V end was cut by 10 bases, the J end by 1 base, with 20 bases between. Germline V gives CDR1 LNHDA, CDR2 SQIVND (reference sequence). The CDR3 sequence: CATSTAATGSNQPQHF. CDR3 DNA: TGTGCCACCTCGACGGCCGCTACAGGGAGCAATCAGCCCCAGCATTTT.